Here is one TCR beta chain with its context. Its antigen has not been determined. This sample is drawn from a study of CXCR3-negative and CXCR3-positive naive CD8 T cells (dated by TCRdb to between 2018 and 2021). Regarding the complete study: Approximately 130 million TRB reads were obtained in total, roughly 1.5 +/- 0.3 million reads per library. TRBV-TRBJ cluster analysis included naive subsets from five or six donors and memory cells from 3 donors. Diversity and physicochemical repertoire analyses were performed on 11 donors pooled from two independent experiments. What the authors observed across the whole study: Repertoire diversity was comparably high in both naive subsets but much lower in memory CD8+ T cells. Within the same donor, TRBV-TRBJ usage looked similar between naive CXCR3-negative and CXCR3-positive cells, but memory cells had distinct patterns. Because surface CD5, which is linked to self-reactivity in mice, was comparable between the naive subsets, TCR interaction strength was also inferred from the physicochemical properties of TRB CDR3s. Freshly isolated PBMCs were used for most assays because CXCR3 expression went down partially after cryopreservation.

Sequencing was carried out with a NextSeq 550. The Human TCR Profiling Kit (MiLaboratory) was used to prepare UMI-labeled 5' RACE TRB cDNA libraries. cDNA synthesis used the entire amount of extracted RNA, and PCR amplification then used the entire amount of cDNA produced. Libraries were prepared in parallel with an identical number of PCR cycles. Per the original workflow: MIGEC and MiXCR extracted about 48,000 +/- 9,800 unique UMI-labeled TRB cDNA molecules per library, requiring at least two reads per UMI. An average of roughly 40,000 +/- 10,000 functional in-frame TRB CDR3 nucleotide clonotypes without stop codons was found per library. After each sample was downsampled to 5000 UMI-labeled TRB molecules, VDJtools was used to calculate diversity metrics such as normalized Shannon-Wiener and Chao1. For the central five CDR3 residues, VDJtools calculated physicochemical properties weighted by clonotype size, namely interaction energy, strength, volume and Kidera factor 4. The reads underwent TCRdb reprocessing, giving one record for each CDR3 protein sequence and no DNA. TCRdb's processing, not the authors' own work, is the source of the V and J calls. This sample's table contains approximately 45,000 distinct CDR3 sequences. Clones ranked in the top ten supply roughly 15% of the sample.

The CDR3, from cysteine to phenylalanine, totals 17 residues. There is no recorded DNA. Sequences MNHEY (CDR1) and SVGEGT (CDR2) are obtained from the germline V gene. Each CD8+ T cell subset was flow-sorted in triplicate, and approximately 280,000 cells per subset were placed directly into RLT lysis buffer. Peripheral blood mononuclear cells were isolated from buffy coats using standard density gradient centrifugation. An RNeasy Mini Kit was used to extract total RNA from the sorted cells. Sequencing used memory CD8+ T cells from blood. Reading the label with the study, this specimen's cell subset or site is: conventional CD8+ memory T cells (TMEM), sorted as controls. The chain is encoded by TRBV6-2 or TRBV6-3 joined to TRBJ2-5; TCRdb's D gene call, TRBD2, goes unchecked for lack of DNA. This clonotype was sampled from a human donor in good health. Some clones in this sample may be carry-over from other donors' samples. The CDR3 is CASSSTGLAGAQETQYF.